This TCR beta chain appears in the sequencing data of a study of blood T cell repertoires in COVID-19. Study in general: Researchers got acute and convalescent COVID-19 samples from the United States, Italy and Spain. T cells, B-cell-depleted T cells, or PBMCs supplied cDNA or gDNA.

Authors' methods: Amplifying reference gene primers gave estimates of nucleated cell counts. Clones were sequenced by immunoSEQ multiplex PCR, and TCRdb holds only the in-frame ones, with some missing. That table is the source of V, J and clone size, and D and trimming were worked out from the DNA. The sample has more than 65,000 clones, approximately 82% seen once. CDR1 and CDR2 (germline): KGHDR, SFDVKD. After removal of 3 bases from V and 4 bases from J, the junction contained 5 bases not matched to a gene. The CDR3 is 14 amino acids. J is TRBJ2-7 and V is TRBV24-1, with TRBD1 identical over 7 bases. The specimen sequenced was peripheral blood. This clonotype was obtained from a woman in her 50s with acute or convalescent COVID-19. Written as DNA, the CDR3 is TGTGCCACCAGTGATAGGGGGCTCCCTTACGAGCAGTACTTC. It specifies CATSDRGLPYEQYF.